The next 7 T cell receptor beta chains were all read from a single sample in a study of cytomegalovirus exposure and HLA in healthy donors (TCRdb year 2017). Library method: the immunoSEQ multiplex PCR assay. Entries here come from immuneACCESS through TCRdb and include only in-frame sequences with V and J called. Some clones fail to appear in such tables; in the studies checked, an unresolved V gene covers under half of the shortfall, and the cause of the remainder is unknown. The sample table records about 160,000 clones; about nine tenths of these occur just once. The ten biggest clones cover 10% of the sample. Sequenced sample: PBMCs. The origin of the receptors is a woman between 18 and 29 years old in good health and CMV-seropositive.

This sequence joins TRBV6-6 and TRBJ1-4, with 8 bases that match TRBD1. This CDR3 is built from 13 residues. V lost 7 bases and J lost 7; bases outside the gene matches: 5. Germline CDR1 MNHNY, CDR2 SVGAGI (reference sequence). As DNA, the CDR3 is TGTGCCAGCATACAAGACAGGGGTGAAAAACTGTTTTTT. Its protein is CASIQDRGEKLFF.

The rearrangement links TRBV5-1 to TRBJ2-6; D gene uncertain. CDR1 and CDR2 (germline): SGHRS, YFSETQ. There are 15 residues in the CDR3. V shed 0 bases and J shed 0 bases, with 4 bases lying between them. CDR3 nucleotide sequence: TGCGCCAGCAGCTTGGTCAACTCTGGGGCCAACGTCCTGACTTTC. Protein: CASSLVNSGANVLTF.

The chain couples TRBV11-2 to TRBJ2-3; the D is unclear. This CDR3 is built from 12 residues. Germline CDR1 is SGHAT and CDR2 is FQNNGV. The ends were cut back, 6 bases at V and 6 bases at J, with 10 bases in the middle. The CDR3 DNA follows: TGTGCCAGCAGACGCGACGGGGATACGCAGTATTTT. Protein sequence: CASRRDGDTQYF.

This chain joins TRBV9 and TRBJ2-7, with D perhaps TRBD2 (6 bases). Germline loops: CDR1 SGDLS, CDR2 YYNGEE. This CDR3 is 14 amino acids long. The V gene lost 4 bases and the J gene lost 7 bases, with 18 bases spanning the gap. CDR3 DNA sequence: TGTGCCAGCAGCCCAGACGACTACCGGGGGGAGCAGTACTTC. Translating gives CASSPDDYRGEQYF.

The chain uses TRBV15 and TRBJ2-7; TRBD1 matches at 8 bases. The trim removed 8 bases at V and 2 bases at J, leaving 8 bases unmatched. This CDR3 region has 14 residues. CDR1 LNHNV and CDR2 YYDKDF come from the germline V gene (reference sequence). CDR3 loop: CATAVGQGAYEQYF. DNA of the CDR3: TGTGCCACCGCGGTCGGACAGGGCGCCTACGAGCAGTACTTC.

The CDR3 DNA reads as TGTGCCATCAGTGAGTCCGGCGGACAGGCGGTCAATCAGCCCCAGCATTTT. Translation: CAISESGGQAVNQPQHF. V usage is TRBV10-3 and J usage is TRBJ1-5, with 7 nucleotides matching TRBD1. The CDR3 has 17 residues. Per germline, CDR1 ENHRY and CDR2 SYGVKD. V was pared by 0 bases and J by 3 bases, with 8 bases of the junction left unmatched.

This clone was detected only once. The chain recombines TRBV27 with TRBJ2-1; D may be TRBD2 (5 bases). V was cut by 7 bases and J by 2 bases, with 18 bases left in between. The CDR3 length is 16 residues. From germline, CDR1 is MNHEY and CDR2 SMNVEV (reference sequence). CDR3 residues: CASNPRESYPYNEQFF. The CDR3 DNA sequence: TGTGCCAGCAACCCGAGGGAGTCATACCCCTACAATGAGCAGTTCTTC.